One T cell receptor (beta chain) is described in this entry. The junction had 15 bases not matched to a gene; V was cut back by 3 bases and J by 1 base. Per germline, CDR1 LNHDA and CDR2 SQIVND (reference sequence). This CDR3 contains 18 residues. Measured with immunoSEQ multiplex PCR; TCRdb has only the in-frame clones, and not every one. The sample holds about 190,000 clones, roughly 83% seen once. The data originate from a study of blood T cell repertoires in COVID-19. Sequencing input: PBMCs or T cells enriched from blood (not recorded which). This receptor was taken from a woman in her 30s who had recovered from COVID-19. This rearrangement joins TRBV19 to TRBJ2-7; 7 positions match TRBD1. CDR3 nucleotides: TGTGCCAGTAGTATCCTGTCTCCGGGGACAGCGTTTTCCTACGAGCAGTACTTC. Protein product: CASSILSPGTAFSYEQYF.